The T cell receptor beta chain under discussion was sequenced for a study of CD4 T cells in relation to SARS-CoV-2 and coronaviruses. Study-wide findings and caveats: This crossreactivity analysis covered spike protein alone, no other viral proteins.

From germline, CDR1 is MNHNY and CDR2 SVGAGI (reference sequence). Trimming removed 2 bases from V and 12 bases from J, with 19 bases in between. The CDR3 spans 14 residues. Regarding this clone: What it binds is not known.

Before the COVID-19 pandemic, during about 2011-2018, CD4+ T cells were taken from unexposed donors. Isolation of CD4+ T cells took place after less than twelve days in culture. Unexposed-donor CD4+ T cells were probed with SARS-CoV-2 S/N and four cold-coronavirus spikes, cells permitting. The protocol was immunoSEQ multiplex PCR, while the TCRdb copy is restricted to in-frame clones and leaves out a portion. The sample lists about 20,000 clones, nearly 75% occurring once. This receptor was obtained from a human donor in good health. Specimen: CD4+ T cells from PBMCs, cultured in vitro. The chain joins TRBV6-6 to TRBJ1-1, with D hard to call. Written as DNA, the CDR3 is TGTGCCAGCAGTTACCAGCCGCAAGACCCAAGGACTTTCTTT. Translated, it gives CASSYQPQDPRTFF.